The rows below give T cell receptor beta chains drawn from one sample of a study of T cell responses to AZD1222 COVID-19 vaccine. Generated by immunoSEQ multiplex PCR, the TCRdb table keeps only in-frame clones and is missing some. The sample yields about 210,000 clones, roughly 94% seen once. The sample here was peripheral blood, taken 28 days after the second dose of the MenACWY control vaccine. The receptors originated from an adult who received the MenACWY meningococcal vaccine as a control. Both conserved end residues are part of each CDR3. D genes are given only for firm matches. Clone size is shown for a subset of rows, as once, few, many or a class of expanded clone.

cdr3_nt	cdr3_aa	clone_size	v_call	j_call	d_call
TGTGCCTGGAGGGGACCAGGTTATGGCTACACCTTC	CAWRGPGYGYTF	once	TRBV30	TRBJ1-2	.
TGTGCCAGCAGCTTATCGGCGGGCCACACTGAAGCTTTCTTT	CASSLSAGHTEAFF	.	TRBV7-9	TRBJ1-1	.
TGTGCCAGAGCGACTAGCGGGATGTCCAATGAGCAGTTCTTC	CARATSGMSNEQFF	.	TRBV19	TRBJ2-1	TRBD2
TGTGCCTGGAGGAGGACAGGGAACACTGAAGCTTTCTTT	CAWRRTGNTEAFF	.	TRBV30	TRBJ1-1	TRBD1
TGTGCCAGCAGCTTAGTAAGGGGCACACTGAACACTGAAGCTTTCTTT	CASSLVRGTLNTEAFF	.	TRBV7-2	TRBJ1-1	.
TGTGCCAGCAGAGGGGACACCTATAATTCACCCCTCCACTTT	CASRGDTYNSPLHF	.	TRBV11-1	TRBJ1-6	.
TGTGCCAGCAGTGATCGGGGGGGAGAGACCCAGTACTTC	CASSDRGGETQYF	once	TRBV2	TRBJ2-5	TRBD2
TGTGCCAGCAGCGTCGAGGACAGCATCGGGTCACCCCTCCACTTT	CASSVEDSIGSPLHF	.	TRBV9	TRBJ1-6	.
TGTGCCAGCAGCGTACGGGGGAACAATGAGCAGTTCTTC	CASSVRGNNEQFF	.	TRBV9	TRBJ2-1	.
TGTGCCAGCAGGTTACCAGGGACCCCGGGCAATGAGCAGTTCTTC	CASRLPGTPGNEQFF	.	TRBV5-6	TRBJ2-1	.
TGCGCCAGCAGCTCCCGTCCGGGACAGGGTAGCACAGATACGCAGTATTTT	CASSSRPGQGSTDTQYF	.	TRBV5-1	TRBJ2-3	TRBD1
TGTGCCAGCGGGTTCCTCATAGAGACCCAGTACTTC	CASGFLIETQYF	once	TRBV12-3/TRBV12-4	TRBJ2-5	.
TGTGCCAGCAGCCAAGAGTCCTACACAGATACGCAGTATTTT	CASSQESYTDTQYF	.	TRBV4-2	TRBJ2-3	.
TGTGCCAGTAGTCCCCCGGGGGGACAGGGTTCCTACGAGCAGTACTTC	CASSPPGGQGSYEQYF	.	TRBV19	TRBJ2-7	TRBD1
TGTGCCAGCAGCTTAAATTCCGGGGGGGCCGGGGACAATGAGCAGTTCTTC	CASSLNSGGAGDNEQFF	.	TRBV7-2	TRBJ2-1	TRBD2
TGTGCCAGCAGGTCGGAGGGAGACGAGCAGTACTTC	CASRSEGDEQYF	.	TRBV7-9	TRBJ2-7	.
TGTGCCATCAGTGCGGGACAGGGGAAAATCAATGAGCAGTTCTTC	CAISAGQGKINEQFF	.	TRBV10-3	TRBJ2-1	TRBD1
TGTGCCAGCAGCCCCCAAGGGACAGTCACAGATACGCAGTATTTT	CASSPQGTVTDTQYF	.	TRBV9	TRBJ2-3	TRBD1
TGTGCCAGCAGTTACTCCGATGGTTCACCCCTCCACTTT	CASSYSDGSPLHF	.	TRBV6-5	TRBJ1-6	.
TGCGCCAGCAGCTTGGAAAGACAGGCCCTCAACACTGAAGCTTTCTTT	CASSLERQALNTEAFF	.	TRBV5-1	TRBJ1-1	.
TGCGCCAGCAGCTTAGGGGATACGCAGTATTTT	CASSLGDTQYF	.	TRBV5-1	TRBJ2-3	.
TGTGCCAGCAGCGTTGGACTAGCGGCGGGCAATGAGCAGTTCTTC	CASSVGLAAGNEQFF	.	TRBV9	TRBJ2-1	TRBD2
TGTGCCAGCAGCTTAGGGGTGACACCAAATAGCAATCAGCCCCAGCATTTT	CASSLGVTPNSNQPQHF	.	TRBV7-6	TRBJ1-5	.
TGTGCCAGCAGTGACAGGAGTAGCGGAAGACCAGTGGAGACCCAGTACTTC	CASSDRSSGRPVETQYF	.	TRBV6-4	TRBJ2-5	.
TGTGCCAGCAGCCAAGAGTGGGAGCAGTACTTC	CASSQEWEQYF	.	TRBV14	TRBJ2-7	.
TGTGCCAGCAGCTTAGAACCAAATGGCTACACCTTC	CASSLEPNGYTF	few	TRBV13	TRBJ1-2	.
TGTGCCAGTAGTATCCAGCCGAACTACGAGCAGTACTTC	CASSIQPNYEQYF	.	TRBV19	TRBJ2-7	.
TGTGCCAGCAGTGATAGGTATAGCAATCAGCCCCAGCATTTT	CASSDRYSNQPQHF	.	TRBV6-1	TRBJ1-5	.
TGTGCCATCAAGGAGCTCAATGAGCAGTTCTTC	CAIKELNEQFF	.	TRBV6-5	TRBJ2-1	.
TGTGCCAGCAGCGTAGGTGCAGGGTCTAACTATGGCTACACCTTC	CASSVGAGSNYGYTF	.	TRBV9	TRBJ1-2	.
TGTGCCAGCAGTTATCTCGCGGGGAACACTGAAGCTTTCTTT	CASSYLAGNTEAFF	.	TRBV6-5	TRBJ1-1	.
TGTGCCAGCAGCTCCCTCCTTTTTGATGGGAGCGGGTATGAGCAGTTCTTC	CASSSLLFDGSGYEQFF	.	TRBV13	TRBJ2-1	.
TGTGCCAGCAGTTCCCCTCTGGGTGGTTGGGAGCTGTTTTTT	CASSSPLGGWELFF	.	TRBV27	TRBJ2-2	.
TGTGCCAGCAGCCAAGGGCCGGGAGGTACCGGGGAGCTGTTTTTT	CASSQGPGGTGELFF	.	TRBV3-1/TRBV3-2	TRBJ2-2	TRBD2
TGTGCCAGTAGTATTGTTAGCGGCAGCTCCTACGAGCAGTACTTC	CASSIVSGSSYEQYF	.	TRBV19	TRBJ2-7	.
TGTGCCAGCAGCCAGGGGCACGTACTTCCCGAGCAGTACTTC	CASSQGHVLPEQYF	.	TRBV14	TRBJ2-7	.
TGTGCCAGCAGTCTTGACAGGGGAGTCTACGAGCAGTACTTC	CASSLDRGVYEQYF	.	TRBV2	TRBJ2-7	TRBD1
TGTGCCAGCAGTGAAACCCATGAGCAGTTCTTC	CASSETHEQFF	.	TRBV2	TRBJ2-1	.
TGTGCCAGCAGTTCTACGGGACAGGGAGGTAATCAGCCCCAGCATTTT	CASSSTGQGGNQPQHF	.	TRBV27	TRBJ1-5	TRBD1
TGCGCCAGCAGCTTGGCCGGGGGGGCGGGCACAGATACGCAGTATTTT	CASSLAGGAGTDTQYF	.	TRBV5-1	TRBJ2-3	TRBD2
TGTGCCAGCAGTTTCCGCCTAGCGGGAGTCGGGTCCTACGAGCAGTACTTC	CASSFRLAGVGSYEQYF	once	TRBV28	TRBJ2-7	TRBD2
TGTGCCAGCAGTCCTCAGAGTTACACCGGGGAGCTGTTTTTT	CASSPQSYTGELFF	.	TRBV6-5	TRBJ2-2	.